Sequencing of this T cell receptor (beta chain) was carried out in a study of T cell changes during pregnancy in multiple sclerosis. The sample holds one count of this clone. TCRdb's table, derived via immunoSEQ multiplex PCR, lists solely in-frame clones and lacks some. The sample carries roughly 38,000 clones, 90% to 95% recorded once. The material was CD4+ T cells from peripheral blood mononuclear cells, obtained in the second trimester of pregnancy. This sequence was found in a female donor in good health, enrolled as a control in a pregnancy study.

The CDR3 bases are TGTGCCAGTAGAACATCCGGAGGGGCGGGCCGTGGCTACACCTTC. It translates to CASRTSGGAGRGYTF. The chain employs TRBV19 and TRBJ1-2; tentatively, D is TRBD1 (5 bases). The CDR3 loop spans 15 amino acids. The germline V gene has CDR1 LNHDA and CDR2 SQIVND (reference sequence). The V end was cut by 6 bases, the J end by 7 bases, with 21 bases between.